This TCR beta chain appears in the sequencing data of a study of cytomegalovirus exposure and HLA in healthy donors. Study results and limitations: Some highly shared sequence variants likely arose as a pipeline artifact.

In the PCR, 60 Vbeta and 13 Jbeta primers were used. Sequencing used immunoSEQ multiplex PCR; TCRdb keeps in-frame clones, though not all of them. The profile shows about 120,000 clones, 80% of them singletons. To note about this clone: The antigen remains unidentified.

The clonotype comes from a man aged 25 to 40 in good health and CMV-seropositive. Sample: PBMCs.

The CDR3 is CASSPGPYEQYF. Here the CDR3 DNA reads TGTGCCAGCAGCCCAGGTCCCTACGAGCAGTACTTC. The chain employs TRBV27 and TRBJ2-7; unclear D gene. CDR1 MNHEY and CDR2 SMNVEV come from the germline V gene (reference sequence). V was pared by 6 bases and J by 2 bases, with 8 bases between. This CDR3 has 12 residues.